The clone carrying this T cell receptor (beta chain) has a handful of counts. Antigen specificity is unknown. Each donor supplied around 10 milliliters of peripheral blood. For the second PCR, which ran for roughly 6 to 12 cycles, a sample-barcoded 5' primer and a J-beta primer mix were used. TCRdb ran MiXCR on the 5' RACE reads and lists one entry per CDR3 protein. The table lists approximately 800,000 distinct CDR3 sequences, 45% to 70% of them singletons. This sample is part of a study of blood T cells in healthy people across ages. General observations from the study: There was no known CMV status for donors, so expanded clonotype changes were possibly confounded. More naive CD4+ cells and higher diversity marked long-lived donors relative to aged donors.

CDR3 size: 17 residues. V lost 0 bases and J lost 1, with 10 bases in between. CDR1 is MGHRA and CDR2 is YSYEKL in the germline V gene. This receptor was obtained from a man aged 40-49 years in good health. The sample taken for sequencing was blood. The chain couples TRBV4-1 to TRBJ2-6; no reliable D call. In nucleotides, the CDR3 is TGCGCCAGCAGCCAAGATTACCCCCAATCTGGGGCCAACGTCCTGACTTTC. Protein sequence: CASSQDYPQSGANVLTF.